A selection of T cell receptor beta chains follows, all from one sample in a study of cytomegalovirus exposure and HLA in healthy donors. TCRdb's table, derived via immunoSEQ multiplex PCR, lists solely in-frame clones and lacks some. In total, the table holds over 30,000 clones. The sequenced sample consisted of PBMCs. These receptors were taken from a man aged 35 to 55 in good health and CMV-seronegative. CDR3s include the opening cysteine and the closing phenylalanine or tryptophan. D genes are given only for firm matches.

j_gene | d_gene | v_gene | CDR3nt | CDR3aa
TRBJ2-6 | NA | TRBV4-3 | TGCGCCAGCAGCCAAGACCTGTTAAAATTCTCTGGGGCCAACGTCCTGACTTTC | CASSQDLLKFSGANVLTF
TRBJ1-5 | NA | TRBV4-3 | TGCGCCAGCAGCCAAGAACGGGGGGATCAGCCCCAGCATTTT | CASSQERGDQPQHF
TRBJ2-2 | TRBD2 | TRBV19 | TGTGCCAGTAGCTGGGGGCTAGCGGGAGGGCGAGACACCGGGGAGCTGTTTTTT | CASSWGLAGGRDTGELFF
TRBJ2-2 | TRBD2 | TRBV4-2 | TGTGCCAGCAGCCGACATTATGCGGGAGGACGGGACTTGTTTTTT | CASSRHYAGGRDLFF
TRBJ1-1 | TRBD1 | TRBV7-9 | TGTGCCAGCAGCTTAACCCGGGACAGGGCCGAGAACACTGAAGCTTTCTTT | CASSLTRDRAENTEAFF
TRBJ2-1 | TRBD1 | TRBV4-1 | TGCGCCAGCAGCCAGAGCCGGGACAGCTCCTACAATGAGCAGTTCTTC | CASSQSRDSSYNEQFF
TRBJ2-1 | NA | TRBV18 | TGTGCCAGCTCACCAGTCTCGAATGAGCAGTTCTTC | CASSPVSNEQFF
TRBJ1-5 | NA | TRBV30 | TGTGCCTGGAGTGTAGGAAGGAGTCAGCCCCAGCATTTT | CAWSVGRSQPQHF
TRBJ2-7 | NA | TRBV9 | TGTGCCAGCAGCGTAGCAGCGGGCATATACGAGCAGTACTTC | CASSVAAGIYEQYF
TRBJ1-2 | NA | TRBV7-2 | TGTGCCAGCAGCCCATCCCAGGGGAGTGGCGTAACCTTC | CASSPSQGSGVTF
TRBJ2-3 | NA | TRBV27 | TGTGCCAGCAGTTTTATCTACACAGATACGCAGTATTTT | CASSFIYTDTQYF
TRBJ1-2 | NA | TRBV29-1 | TGCAGCGGCAGCAGGGACTCTAACTATGGCTACACCTTC | CSGSRDSNYGYTF
TRBJ1-5 | NA | TRBV30 | TGTGCCTGGAGTGTACTCACAGGGTCCCATCAGCCCCAGCATTTT | CAWSVLTGSHQPQHF
TRBJ2-3 | NA | TRBV29-1 | TGCAGCTTCCCAAAGGGGGTAGGGACCACAGATACGCAGTATTTT | CSFPKGVGTTDTQYF
TRBJ2-7 | NA | TRBV29-1 | TGCAGCGCGAACCGGGACTCCGTAGGCGAGCAGTACTTC | CSANRDSVGEQYF
TRBJ2-7 | TRBD1 | TRBV27 | TGTGCCAGCAGTCCCGGACAGGTGGCCTACGAGCAGTACTTC | CASSPGQVAYEQYF
TRBJ2-3 | NA | TRBV29-1 | TGCAGCGTAGATGGGGGGAACACAGATACGCAGTATTTT | CSVDGGNTDTQYF
TRBJ2-1 | NA | TRBV19 | TGTGCCAGTAGTATAGGCGGGAACAATGAGCAGTTCTTC | CASSIGGNNEQFF
TRBJ2-5 | TRBD1 | TRBV7-9 | TGTGCCAGCAGCTTAGATCCGGGACAGGGCCAAGAGACCCAGTACTTC | CASSLDPGQGQETQYF
TRBJ1-1 | TRBD1 | TRBV7-9 | TGTGCCAGCGGGGAGAGAAAGGAGGGGGCGCAGAGTGAAGCTTTCTTT | CASGERKEGAQSEAFF
TRBJ1-4 | NA | TRBV27 | TGTGCCAGCAGGGGGGGGTTTATTGAAAAACTGTTTTTT | CASRGGFIEKLFF
TRBJ2-1 | TRBD2 | TRBV30 | TGTGCCTGGAGTGGTCTTCTAGCGGGACGGAATGAGCAGTTCTTC | CAWSGLLAGRNEQFF
TRBJ2-7 | NA | TRBV14 | TGTGCCAGCAGCCCCGGGAGGGGGCTATCCTACGAGCAGTACTTC | CASSPGRGLSYEQYF
TRBJ1-2 | TRBD1 | TRBV5-4 | TGTGCCAGCAGCACCGGACAGGGGGCTTTGAACTATGGCTACACCTTC | CASSTGQGALNYGYTF
TRBJ1-4 | NA | TRBV5-1 | TGCGCCAGCAGCTTGGAGGCTGGACTCGAGCTGTTTTTT | CASSLEAGLELFF
TRBJ2-7 | NA | TRBV19 | NA | CASSMVGAGAIQSF
TRBJ1-1 | NA | TRBV7-9 | TGTGCCAGCAGCCCTACAGGGCCGGGCACTGAAGCTTTCTTT | CASSPTGPGTEAFF
TRBJ2-7 | NA | TRBV11-3 | TGTGCCAGCAGCTTAGGCGGTCTCTCCTACGAGCAGTACTTC | CASSLGGLSYEQYF
TRBJ2-5 | TRBD1 | TRBV7-6 | TGTGCCAGCAGCACAGGGGCGGATCCAAGGGAGACCCAGTACTTC | CASSTGADPRETQYF
TRBJ2-3 | NA | TRBV7-2 | TGTGCCAGCAGCTTAGATGTGGGGGCTACGCAGTATTTT | CASSLDVGATQYF
TRBJ1-4 | TRBD1 | TRBV7-9 | TGTGCCAGCAGCTTTGACAGGGATCCTAATGAAAAACTGTTTTTT | CASSFDRDPNEKLFF
TRBJ1-2 | NA | TRBV18 | TGTGCCAGCTCACCGGCACAGGCCCCCGGCTACACCTTC | CASSPAQAPGYTF
TRBJ2-5 | TRBD2 | TRBV5-1 | TGCGCCAGCAATCAGGGGAGAAGCGGGAGGGAGACCCAGTACTTC | CASNQGRSGRETQYF
TRBJ2-7 | TRBD2 | TRBV4-3 | TGCGCCAGCAGCCAAGAAGAGGGAAGCGGGGCCTACGAGCAGTACTTC | CASSQEEGSGAYEQYF
TRBJ1-2 | TRBD1 | TRBV6-1 | TGTGCCAGCAGTGTGGGACAGGGGACTCGGGGCTACACCTTC | CASSVGQGTRGYTF
TRBJ2-1 | TRBD1 | TRBV4-1 | TGCGCCAGCACCGCTCGAAGAGGGGGCAGTGTCCATGAGCAGTTCTTC | CASTARRGGSVHEQFF
TRBJ2-3 | TRBD2 | TRBV14 | TGTGCCAGCAGCCGAATTTCCTGGGAGGGGATAGGAGATACGCAGTATTTT | CASSRISWEGIGDTQYF
TRBJ1-1 | NA | TRBV7-2 | TGTGCCAGCAGCTTGACACTCATGAACACTGAAGATTTCTTT | CASSLTLMNTEDFF
TRBJ1-5 | NA | TRBV20-1 | TGCAGTGCTAGAGATCGGGGATCCCAGCATTTT | CSARDRGSQHF
TRBJ1-5 | NA | TRBV28 | TGTGCCAGCGGACTCGGACAGCCCGCTTATAGCAATCAGCCCCAGCATTTT | CASGLGQPAYSNQPQHF
TRBJ1-2 | NA | TRBV4-3 | TGCGCCAGCAGCCAAGACGCTTTGGGCCTAGGGGGATATGGCTACACCTTC | CASSQDALGLGGYGYTF
TRBJ1-1 | NA | TRBV19 | TGTGCCAGTTTTACCGGGGGTGACACTGAAGCTTTCTTT | CASFTGGDTEAFF
TRBJ2-1 | TRBD1 | TRBV5-6 | TGTGCCAGCAGCGACGGGACAGGGGATTACAATGAGCAGTTCTTC | CASSDGTGDYNEQFF
TRBJ2-5 | TRBD1 | TRBV27 | TGTGCCAGCAGTCGACAGACAGGGACAGAGACCCAGTACTTC | CASSRQTGTETQYF
TRBJ2-7 | TRBD1 | TRBV7-2 | TGTGCCAGCAGCTCGGCGGCGGACAGGGGCTACGAGCAGTACTTC | CASSSAADRGYEQYF
TRBJ2-2 | NA | TRBV27 | TGTGCCAGCAGTCCGGGGCGGGGCAGGTCATACACCGGGGAGCTGTTTTTT | CASSPGRGRSYTGELFF
TRBJ2-1 | TRBD2 | TRBV4-2 | TGTGCCAGCAGCCAAGAAGTGGTAGCGGGAGGGGGCTACAATGAGCAGTTCTTC | CASSQEVVAGGGYNEQFF
TRBJ2-7 | TRBD1 | TRBV4-3 | TGCGCCAGCAGCCAAGAGTCGGGACAGGGGACGGGTTGGTCCTACGAGCAGTACTTC | CASSQESGQGTGWSYEQYF
TRBJ2-7 | TRBD1 | TRBV5-4 | TGTGCCAGCAGCGCTGGACAGGGGGACCCCTACGAGCAGTACTTC | CASSAGQGDPYEQYF
TRBJ2-7 | TRBD2 | TRBV5-1 | TGCGCCAGCAGTTCAGGACTAGCGCCTGCCTACGAGCAGTACTTC | CASSSGLAPAYEQYF
TRBJ1-5 | NA | TRBV27 | TGTGCCAGCAGTTTATCGTCGGGAAATCAGCCCCAGCATTTT | CASSLSSGNQPQHF
TRBJ1-2 | NA | TRBV19 | TGTGCCAGTAGACAGGGTCCTAACTATGGCTACACCTTC | CASRQGPNYGYTF
TRBJ1-4 | NA | TRBV19 | TGTGCCAGTAGTATCCCTGACAGCAATGAAAAACTGTTTTTT | CASSIPDSNEKLFF
TRBJ2-1 | NA | TRBV6-5 | TGTGCCAGCACCAACAGGGATGGAGACAATGAGCAGTTCTTC | CASTNRDGDNEQFF
TRBJ2-3 | NA | TRBV7-9 | TGTGCCAGCAGCTCCATACTACGGCGTGGAGATACGCAGTATTTT | CASSSILRRGDTQYF